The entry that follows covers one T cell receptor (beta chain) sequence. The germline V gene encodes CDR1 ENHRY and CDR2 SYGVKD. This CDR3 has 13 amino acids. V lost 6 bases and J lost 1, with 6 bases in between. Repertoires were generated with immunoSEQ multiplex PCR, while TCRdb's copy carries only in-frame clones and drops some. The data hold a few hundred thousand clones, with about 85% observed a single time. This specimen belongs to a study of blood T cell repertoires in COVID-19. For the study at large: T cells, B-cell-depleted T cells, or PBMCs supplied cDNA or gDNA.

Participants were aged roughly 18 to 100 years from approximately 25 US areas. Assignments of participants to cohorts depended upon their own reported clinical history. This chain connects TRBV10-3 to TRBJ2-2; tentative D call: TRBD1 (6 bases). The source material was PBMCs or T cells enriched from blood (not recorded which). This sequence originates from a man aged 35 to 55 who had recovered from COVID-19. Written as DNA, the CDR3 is TGTGCCATCAGACAGGGGAACACCGGGGAGCTGTTTTTT. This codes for CAIRQGNTGELFF.